This TCR beta chain originates from a study of PD-L1 blockade in urothelial cancer. The wider study: Patients arrived having already received 0 to 3 prior chemotherapy regimens. Analysis of the blood was performed 3 weeks (second dose) and 6 weeks after treatment start. Across blood samples, T cells had a median count of 141,255.

The method was immunoSEQ multiplex PCR; TCRdb's version includes in-frame clones alone and lacks a portion of them. The table records 40,000 or so clones, approximately 90% of them present only once. Indicated time point: pretreatment peripheral blood. Germline V CDR1 and CDR2: LNHDA, SQIVND (reference sequence). Trimming cost V 1 base and J 4 bases, with 8 bases left between them. The CDR3 is made up of 15 amino acids. The starting material was PBMCs, obtained around atezolizumab (anti-PD-L1) treatment. The V and J genes are TRBV19 and TRBJ2-6; D not certain. This clonotype originated in a woman aged 55-70 years with urothelial cancer. CDR3 amino acids: CASSIAPSGANVLTF. CDR3 sequence (DNA): TGTGCCAGTAGTATAGCCCCCTCGGGGGCCAACGTCCTGACTTTC.